The next 27 T cell receptor beta chains were all read from a single sample in a study of cytomegalovirus exposure and HLA in healthy donors. The table came from immunoSEQ multiplex PCR; TCRdb's copy has only in-frame clones and leaves some out. The sample has fewer than 150,000 clones, about 87% seen once; the top ten hold around 1.9%. The sample was PBMCs. The receptors come from a man younger than 35 in good health and CMV-seronegative.

This clone appeared a few times. CDR3 sequence: CASSYSTGNGYTF. The CDR3 coding sequence is TGTGCCAGCAGTTACTCGACAGGGAATGGCTACACCTTC. The V and J genes are TRBV6-5 and TRBJ1-2; 7 nucleotides match TRBD1. Germline CDR1 MNHEY, CDR2 SVGAGI. The CDR3 totals 13 residues. With V trimmed by 0 bases and J by 6 bases, 1 base remained unmatched.

This clone was seen a single time. The CDR3, as DNA: TGCGCCAGCAGCTGGGGACAGTCTAACTATGGCTACACCTTC. This sequence encodes CASSWGQSNYGYTF. The chain has TRBV5-1 and TRBJ1-2; 7 bases align to TRBD1. The junction had 2 bases not matched to a gene; V was cut back by 3 bases and J by 0 bases. Germline values: CDR1 SGHRS, CDR2 YFSETQ. This CDR3 spans 14 amino acids. The variable domain in full, completed from reference TRBV5-1 and TRBJ1-2, reads KAGVTQTPRYLIKTRGQQVTLSCSPISGHRSVSWYQQTPGQGLQFLFEYFSETQRNKGNFPGRFSGRQFSNSRSEMNVSTLELGDSALYLCASSWGQSNYGYTFGSGTRLTVV.

The rearrangement uses TRBV10-1 and TRBJ2-1; 10 nucleotides agree with TRBD2. The J segment lost 5 bases and the V segment lost 2 bases, leaving 6 bases of the junction unmatched. CDR1 and CDR2 from the germline V gene are WNHNN and SYGVQD (reference sequence). This CDR3 comprises 16 residues. The CDR3 DNA is TGCGCCAGCAGTGAGGGACTAGCGGCCGTTAACAATGAGCAGTTCTTC. Its protein product is CASSEGLAAVNNEQFF.

For the CDR3, the DNA is TGTGCCAGCAGCGCTACAGACAGGAGCTCCTACGAGCAGTACTTC. Translated: CASSATDRSSYEQYF. The rearrangement joins TRBV6-1 to TRBJ2-7; D may be TRBD1 (6 bases). The germline gives CDR1 MNHNS, CDR2 SASEGT. V lost 6 bases to trimming and J lost 0 bases, with 15 bases between them. The CDR3 loop spans 15 amino acids.

This chain joins TRBV4-1 and TRBJ2-7, with 10 bases aligning to TRBD1. This CDR3 region has 18 residues. The ends lost 4 bases at V and 7 bases at J; junction bases unmatched: 19. Per the germline V gene, CDR1 is MGHRA and CDR2 is YSYEKL. CDR3 region: CASSPLKPGQGRIWEQYF. CDR3 sequence (DNA): TGCGCCAGCAGCCCCTTGAAACCGGGACAGGGGAGGATATGGGAGCAGTACTTC.

The chain joins TRBV28 to TRBJ2-7; D may be TRBD1 (6 bases). V gave up 6 bases and J gave up 0 bases, with 15 bases separating them. Germline loops: CDR1 MDHEN, CDR2 SYDVKM. The CDR3 consists of 15 residues. CDR3 DNA: TGTGCCAGCAGGCTTAACAGGGCTAACTCCTACGAGCAGTACTTC. Translation gives CASRLNRANSYEQYF.

This chain links TRBV5-5 with TRBJ1-3; D might be TRBD1 (5 bases). From germline, CDR1 is SGHKS and CDR2 YYEKEE (reference sequence). The CDR3 runs to 15 residues. Between the trimmed V and J ends, which lost 4 bases and 0 bases, there was a span of 11 bases. This CDR3 reads CASSIGTTSGNTIYF. The CDR3 DNA sequence: TGTGCCAGCAGCATAGGGACTACCTCTGGAAACACCATATATTTT.

The V call is TRBV13, the J call TRBJ1-1, with D unresolved. V was shortened by 1 base and J by 11 bases, with 8 bases between the two germline ends. Germline V CDR1 and CDR2: PRHDT, FYEKMQ (reference sequence). This CDR3 has 11 amino acids. The CDR3: CASSLVREAFF. The CDR3 DNA is TGTGCCAGCAGCTTAGTCCGTGAGGCTTTCTTT.

CDR3: CASSSPDRVDEKLFF. Written as DNA, the CDR3 is TGTGCCAGCAGCTCCCCGGACAGGGTTGATGAAAAACTGTTTTTT. The chain couples TRBV7-2 to TRBJ1-4; 8 bases match TRBD1. The V gene end was trimmed by 4 bases and the J gene end by 6 bases; junction bases not matched to a gene: 7. The CDR3 contains 15 residues. From germline, CDR1 is SGHTA and CDR2 FQGNSA.

This clone has only one observation. The V call is TRBV5-1, the J call TRBJ1-1; no reliable D call. V dropped 3 bases and J dropped 1 base, with 7 bases sitting between them. CDR3 size: 13 residues. Germline values: CDR1 SGHRS, CDR2 YFSETQ. This CDR3 is CASSSLTNTEAFF. In DNA form, the CDR3 reads TGCGCCAGCAGCTCCCTAACGAACACTGAAGCTTTCTTT.

This clone was found a few times. This rearrangement joins TRBV15 to TRBJ1-1; D is undetermined. The V end lost 0 bases, the J end lost 1 base, and 9 bases lay between the germline ends. This CDR3 region has 15 residues. From germline, CDR1 is LNHNV and CDR2 YYDKDF (reference sequence). CDR3 sequence reads: CATSRDEAGNTEAFF. CDR3 in DNA: TGTGCCACCAGCAGAGATGAGGCGGGGAACACTGAAGCTTTCTTT.

The chain couples TRBV18 to TRBJ1-1, with 8 bases aligning to TRBD1. Germline CDR1 is KGHSH and CDR2 is LQKENI. This CDR3 is 17 amino acids long. V shed 3 bases, J shed 0 bases, and the junction held 9 bases outside the gene matches. Here the CDR3 DNA reads TGTGCCAGCTCACCCAGGCAGGGGGCTGTATTGAACACTGAAGCTTTCTTT. Residues: CASSPRQGAVLNTEAFF.

This chain uses TRBV10-3 with TRBJ2-7, with 10 bases lining up with TRBD2. This CDR3 is 15 amino acids long. V lost 6 bases and J lost 3; bases outside the gene matches: 8. Germline-derived CDR1 and CDR2 are ENHRY and SYGVKD. This chain's CDR3 is CAIRVGTSELYEQYF. CDR3 nucleotide sequence: TGTGCCATCAGGGTAGGGACTAGCGAACTCTACGAGCAGTACTTC.

This sequence joins TRBV28 and TRBJ1-1, with TRBD1 identical over 7 bases. The CDR3 loop spans 14 amino acids. V was clipped by 10 bases and J by 0 bases; unmatched bases: 8. CDR1 is MDHEN and CDR2 is SYDVKM in the germline V gene. Here the CDR3 reads CATDRARMNTEAFF. CDR3 bases: TGTGCCACCGACAGGGCACGAATGAACACTGAAGCTTTCTTT.

This chain connects TRBV18 to TRBJ2-3; unclear D gene. Trimming pared 6 bases from V and 2 bases from J, leaving 9 bases between. Germline V lookup: CDR1 KGHSH, CDR2 LQKENI. The CDR3 sequence is 13 residues long. CDR3 sequence (DNA): TGTGCCAGCTCGCAGATGGCCACAGATACGCAGTATTTT. Residues: CASSQMATDTQYF.

The chain links TRBV2 to TRBJ2-1; 8 bases line up with TRBD2. CDR1 is SNHLY and CDR2 is FYNNEI in the germline V gene. The length of the CDR3 is 15 residues. V shed 6 bases, J shed 9 bases, and the junction held 13 bases outside the gene matches. The CDR3: CASRDHGRASGEQFF. The CDR3 DNA sequence: TGTGCCAGCAGAGATCACGGGAGGGCCTCCGGTGAGCAGTTCTTC.

Here the CDR3 reads CASSLLTGMRNEKLFF. In DNA form, the CDR3 reads TGTGCCAGCAGCTTATTGACCGGGATGAGAAATGAAAAACTGTTTTTT. This chain joins TRBV7-9 and TRBJ1-4; D is unclear. The V gene lost 2 bases and the J gene lost 5 bases, with 15 bases spanning the gap. Germline-derived CDR1 and CDR2 are SEHNR and FQNEAQ (reference sequence). This CDR3 has 16 amino acids.

This rearrangement joins TRBV7-9 to TRBJ1-5; maybe TRBD1 (6 bases). The germline CDR1 and CDR2 sequences are SEHNR and FQNEAQ (reference sequence). V was cut by 3 bases and J by 4 bases, with 16 bases left in between. The CDR3 is 16 residues long. Here the CDR3 DNA reads TGTGCCAGCAGCTTTGGTTTTACAGGGCCAAATCAGCCCCAGCATTTT. It codes for CASSFGFTGPNQPQHF. Full variable domain (missing parts from reference TRBV7-9 and TRBJ1-5): DTGVSQNPRHKITKRGQNVTFRCDPISEHNRLYWYRQTLGQGPEFLTYFQNEAQLEKSRLLSDRFSAERPKGSFSTLEIQRTEQGDSAMYLCASSFGFTGPNQPQHFGDGTRLSIL.

DNA of the CDR3: TGTGCCAGTAGTATGCTCAGGGGGCAAACAGATACGCAGTATTTT. Amino acid sequence: CASSMLRGQTDTQYF. The rearrangement uses TRBV19 and TRBJ2-3; 8 nucleotides line up with TRBD1. Germline V gene sequence: CDR1 LNHDA, CDR2 SQIVND (reference sequence). The CDR3 covers 15 residues. The V segment lost 3 bases and the J segment 3 bases; nucleotides outside the gene matches: 5.

The rearrangement links TRBV27 to TRBJ2-1, with D perhaps TRBD2 (6 bases). The CDR3 length is 14 residues. Germline CDR1 and CDR2: MNHEY and SMNVEV (reference sequence). V lost 3 bases, J lost 7 bases, and 13 bases lay in between. CDR3 nucleotide sequence: TGTGCCAGCAGTTTTGGGGGGAGTGGTAATGAGCAGTTCTTC. Its protein product is CASSFGGSGNEQFF.

This clone has just a few counts. The chain uses TRBV5-1 and TRBJ2-7; a possible D gene is TRBD2 (6 bases). V was pared by 0 bases and J by 2 bases, with 12 bases between. CDR1 is SGHRS and CDR2 is YFSETQ in the germline V gene. This CDR3 is 15 amino acids long. CDR3 protein: CASSLESRETYEQYF. The CDR3 DNA sequence: TGCGCCAGCAGCTTGGAGTCCCGGGAGACCTACGAGCAGTACTTC. Full variable domain (missing parts from reference TRBV5-1 and TRBJ2-7): KAGVTQTPRYLIKTRGQQVTLSCSPISGHRSVSWYQQTPGQGLQFLFEYFSETQRNKGNFPGRFSGRQFSNSRSEMNVSTLELGDSALYLCASSLESRETYEQYFGPGTRLTVT.

The rearrangement joins TRBV2 to TRBJ2-4; 11 positions match TRBD1. The CDR3 runs to 14 residues. The junction had 4 bases not matched to a gene; V was cut back by 11 bases and J by 1 base. In germline, CDR1 is SNHLY, CDR2 FYNNEI. The DNA of the CDR3 is TGTGCCGGACAGGGGGCCTCCGCCAAAAACATTCAGTACTTC. It specifies CAGQGASAKNIQYF.

The CDR3 nucleotides read TGTGCCAGCAGCGGGCGGGACAGCGATCCTTCCCTTTCCACAGATACGCAGTATTTT. This codes for CASSGRDSDPSLSTDTQYF. The chain carries TRBV9 and TRBJ2-3; possibly TRBD1 for D (7 bases). The CDR3 spans 19 residues. Germline loops: CDR1 SGDLS, CDR2 YYNGEE. V shed 3 bases and J shed 2 bases, with 25 bases lying between them.

This clone was seen only a few times. This chain links TRBV7-2 with TRBJ2-7, with D perhaps TRBD1 (5 bases). The germline gives CDR1 SGHTA, CDR2 FQGNSA. V was cut by 3 bases and J by 3 bases, with 9 bases left in between. This CDR3 contains 13 residues. The CDR3 loop is CASSLTVYYEQYF. CDR3 DNA sequence: TGTGCCAGCAGCTTGACAGTGTACTACGAGCAGTACTTC.

The V call is TRBV19, the J call TRBJ2-7; D is possibly TRBD2 (5 bases). V was pared by 6 bases and J by 1 base, with 13 bases between. CDR3 length equals 14 residues. Germline CDR1 and CDR2: LNHDA and SQIVND (reference sequence). As DNA, the CDR3 is TGTGCCAGTAGCTCCCAATCGGGGTCCTACGAGCAGTACTTC. This encodes CASSSQSGSYEQYF.

The gene calls are TRBV5-1 and TRBJ2-1, with 15 bases identical to TRBD2. Trimming cost V 0 bases and J 4 bases; bases outside gene matches: 5. Germline V lookup: CDR1 SGHRS, CDR2 YFSETQ. CDR3 length: 18 amino acids. DNA of the CDR3: TGCGCCAGCAGCTTGGGAGGGACTAGCGGGAGGAGTTACAATGAGCAGTTCTTC. This translates into CASSLGGTSGRSYNEQFF. The full variable domain, rest sourced from reference TRBV5-1 and TRBJ2-1, is KAGVTQTPRYLIKTRGQQVTLSCSPISGHRSVSWYQQTPGQGLQFLFEYFSETQRNKGNFPGRFSGRQFSNSRSEMNVSTLELGDSALYLCASSLGGTSGRSYNEQFFGPGTRLTVL.

V and J are TRBV4-3 and TRBJ1-1; TRBD1 agrees at 9 bases. Looked up from germline, CDR1 is LGHNA and CDR2 is YSLEER. V trimming: 4 bases; J trimming: 5 bases; junction bases outside the gene matches: 5. This CDR3 region has 14 residues. CDR3 coding DNA: TGCGCCAGCAGCCCAAGGACAGGGGTGACTGAAGCTTTCTTT. This codes for CASSPRTGVTEAFF.